The 19 T cell receptor beta chains listed next were all sequenced from one sample in a study of blood T cell repertoires in COVID-19. This table comes from immunoSEQ multiplex PCR, and its TCRdb copy is limited to in-frame clones, with some not included. This repertoire shows hundreds of thousands of clones, over 75% found once; its top ten account for approximately 7.2%. The sequenced sample was peripheral blood. Source of these receptors: a woman older than 75 with acute or convalescent COVID-19.

This clone is a singleton in its sample. The V gene is TRBV29-1, the J gene TRBJ2-2, with 14 nucleotides matching TRBD2. Looked up from germline, CDR1 is SQVTM and CDR2 is ANQGSEA. This CDR3 has 17 amino acids. The J segment lost 6 bases and the V segment lost 4 bases, leaving 10 bases of the junction unmatched. CDR3 in DNA: TGCAGCGTTGGTTCGGGACTAGCGGGGGTGGTGGCCGGGGAGCTGTTTTTT. Protein: CSVGSGLAGVVAGELFF.

The rearrangement links TRBV28 to TRBJ2-7; tentatively, D is TRBD1 (7 bases). CDR1 and CDR2 from the germline V gene are MDHEN and SYDVKM. The CDR3 contains 13 residues. The V end lost 5 bases, the J end lost 4 bases, and 12 bases lay between the germline ends. The CDR3 loop reads CASSKTGRYEQYF. The CDR3 DNA sequence: TGTGCCAGCAGTAAGACAGGGAGGTACGAGCAGTACTTC.

The chain has TRBV11-2 and TRBJ2-3; 9 bases are a match to TRBD2. The CDR3 is made up of 19 amino acids. Trimming removed 2 bases from V and 0 bases from J; junction bases left unmatched: 12. Germline V gene data show CDR1 as SGHAT and CDR2 as FQNNGV. CDR3 in amino acids: CASSLYYGSSGTSTDTQYF. The CDR3 nucleotides are TGTGCCAGCAGCTTATATTACGGGTCTAGCGGGACGAGCACAGATACGCAGTATTTT.

The gene calls are TRBV29-1 and TRBJ2-3; D is unresolved. There are 10 residues in the CDR3. Germline CDR1 SQVTM, CDR2 ANQGSEA. The CDR3 here is CPRGTDTQYF. The CDR3 nucleotides are TGCCCCCGGGGCACAGATACGCAGTATTTT.

The V and J genes are TRBV28 and TRBJ2-1, with D possibly being TRBD1 (5 bases). In germline, CDR1 is MDHEN, CDR2 SYDVKM. Between the trimmed V and J ends, which lost 6 bases and 6 bases, there was a span of 15 bases. The length of the CDR3 is 14 residues. In DNA form, the CDR3 reads TGTGCCAGCAGCCTCGAACTTACAGGCAATGAGCAGTTCTTC. Translating it yields CASSLELTGNEQFF. Using reference TRBV28 and TRBJ2-1 for the parts outside the CDR3, the full variable domain is DVKVTQSSRYLVKRTGEKVFLECVQDMDHENMFWYRQDPGLGLRLIYFSYDVKMKEKGDIPEGYSVSREKKERFSLILESASTNQTSMYLCASSLELTGNEQFFGPGTRLTVL.

The V and J genes are TRBV4-2 and TRBJ2-1, with 10 bases matching TRBD2. V trimming: 2 bases; J trimming: 0 bases; junction bases outside the gene matches: 4. This CDR3 region has 17 residues. From germline, CDR1 is LGHNA and CDR2 YNFKEQ. CDR3 region: CASSQLAGASSYNEQFF. In nucleotides, the CDR3 is TGTGCCAGCAGCCAACTAGCGGGGGCTAGCTCCTACAATGAGCAGTTCTTC.

This clone has just a few counts. The chain carries TRBV7-2 and TRBJ2-1; 9 bases map to TRBD2. J gave up 2 bases and V 1 base, and 6 bases lay outside the gene matches. Germline V lookup: CDR1 SGHTA, CDR2 FQGNSA. This CDR3 is 17 amino acids long. CDR3: CASSLGGKRGAYNEQFF. The CDR3, as DNA: TGTGCCAGCAGCTTAGGAGGGAAGCGGGGGGCCTACAATGAGCAGTTCTTC.

This chain joins TRBV10-3 and TRBJ2-1; 7 bases fit TRBD2. CDR3 length equals 12 residues. With V trimmed by 2 bases and J by 12 bases, 4 bases remained unmatched. From germline, CDR1 is ENHRY and CDR2 SYGVKD. CDR3 coding DNA: TGTGCCATCAGTGAGGGGGACTACGGGCAGTTCTTC. This codes for CAISEGDYGQFF.

This clone has just one count. V is TRBV7-2 and J is TRBJ2-1; TRBD2 matches 9 bases. Unmatched junction bases numbered 5, after V lost 3 bases and J lost 2 bases. Per germline, CDR1 SGHTA and CDR2 FQGNSA. The CDR3 runs to 16 residues. The DNA for the CDR3 is TGTGCCAGCAGCTTGGGACTAGCAGGGCCCTACAATGAGCAGTTCTTC. Protein product: CASSLGLAGPYNEQFF.

J is TRBJ2-1 and V is TRBV6-5, with a possible D match to TRBD1 (6 bases). The CDR3 loop spans 14 amino acids. Germline lookup yields CDR1 MNHEY and CDR2 SVGAGI. Between the trimmed V and J ends, which lost 3 bases and 12 bases, there was a span of 18 bases. The CDR3 region is CASSYGLTGGRQFF. The CDR3 DNA is TGTGCCAGCAGTTATGGACTGACAGGAGGACGGCAGTTCTTC.

The chain links TRBV14 to TRBJ1-4; D is ambiguous. Germline CDR1 is SGHDN and CDR2 is FVKESK. V lost 2 bases and J 2 bases, leaving 9 bases between the germline ends. The CDR3 totals 15 residues. CDR3 in amino acids: CASSQYGVTNEKLFF. CDR3 nucleotide sequence: TGTGCCAGCAGCCAATACGGGGTCACTAATGAAAAACTGTTTTTT.

The rearrangement uses TRBV6-5 and TRBJ1-1; D is unresolved. Per the germline V gene, CDR1 is MNHEY and CDR2 is SVGAGI. This CDR3 is 14 amino acids long. Trimming removed 6 bases at V and 5 bases at J, with 16 bases between. CDR3: CASRVVSGRTEAFF. CDR3 bases: TGTGCCAGCAGAGTAGTTTCTGGGCGAACTGAAGCTTTCTTT.

The V gene is TRBV5-4, the J gene TRBJ1-6, with no clear D. The ends were cut back, 0 bases at V and 6 bases at J, with 4 bases in the middle. Per germline, CDR1 SGHNT and CDR2 YYREEE (reference sequence). The CDR3 is 13 amino acids. The CDR3 protein is CASSLDTNSPLHF. For the CDR3, the DNA is TGTGCCAGCAGCTTGGACACTAATTCACCCCTCCACTTT.

This clone was seen a single time. The J gene is TRBJ2-5, the V gene TRBV6-5; D ambiguous. The germline gives CDR1 MNHEY, CDR2 SVGAGI. Trimming shortened V by 6 bases and J by 2 bases, and 10 bases separated the two germline ends. This CDR3 has 13 amino acids. DNA of the CDR3: TGTGCCAGCAGAAGCCCGGTTCAAGAGACCCAGTACTTC. The encoded protein is CASRSPVQETQYF.

The chain carries TRBV6-5 and TRBJ2-7; possible D gene TRBD1, 6 bases. The germline V and J ends were trimmed by 2 bases and 2 bases, with 10 bases remaining between them. CDR1 is MNHEY, CDR2 SVGAGI, per germline. This CDR3 has 14 amino acids. The CDR3 DNA reads TGTGCCAGCAGTTACGAAGGACAGCCCTACGAGCAGTACTTC. Amino acid sequence: CASSYEGQPYEQYF.

This clone was counted once. V usage is TRBV11-2 and J usage is TRBJ2-3; 8 bases are a match to TRBD2. The CDR3 length is 17 residues. The V segment lost 4 bases and the J segment 2 bases; nucleotides outside the gene matches: 11. CDR1 SGHAT and CDR2 FQNNGV come from the germline V gene. The chain's CDR3 is CASSSWTSFFDTDTQYF. CDR3 DNA: TGTGCCAGCAGCTCTTGGACTAGCTTCTTTGACACAGATACGCAGTATTTT.

The J gene is TRBJ2-2, the V gene TRBV6-1, with 11 nucleotides matching TRBD2. Germline CDR1 MNHNS, CDR2 SASEGT. V was clipped by 4 bases and J by 1 base; unmatched bases: 2. CDR3 length equals 16 residues. The CDR3 DNA is TGTGCCAGCAGTGGACTAGCGGGATTGAACACCGGGGAGCTGTTTTTT. As protein: CASSGLAGLNTGELFF.

The chain links TRBV28 to TRBJ2-3, with 8 positions matching TRBD1. The CDR3 spans 15 residues. Germline loops: CDR1 MDHEN, CDR2 SYDVKM. Trimming at V came to 5 bases and at J to 4 bases, leaving 8 bases not matched to a gene. In DNA form, the CDR3 reads TGTGCCAGCAGTCTCAGGGGGCTTAGGGCAGATACGCAGTATTTT. It encodes CASSLRGLRADTQYF.

The chain joins TRBV10-1 to TRBJ2-7, with a possible D match to TRBD2 (5 bases). Germline V lookup: CDR1 WNHNN, CDR2 SYGVQD (reference sequence). This CDR3 spans 14 amino acids. V lost 2 bases and J lost 2, with 10 bases in between. Here the CDR3 DNA reads TGCGCCAGCAGTGAGGGGGTAGCGCCCTACGAGCAGTACTTC. As protein: CASSEGVAPYEQYF.